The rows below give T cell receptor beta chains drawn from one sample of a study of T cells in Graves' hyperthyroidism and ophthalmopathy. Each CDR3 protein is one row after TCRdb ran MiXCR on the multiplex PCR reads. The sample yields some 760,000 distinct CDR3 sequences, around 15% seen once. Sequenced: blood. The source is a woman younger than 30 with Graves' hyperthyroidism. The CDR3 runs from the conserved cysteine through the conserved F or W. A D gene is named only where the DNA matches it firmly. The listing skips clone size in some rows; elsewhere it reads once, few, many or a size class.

TGTGCCAGCAGTGAATCTGGCAGCCGTAATGAGAAACTGTTTTTT,CASSESGSRNEKLFF,TRBJ1-4,TRBV25-1,.,.
TGTGCCAGCAGTTTCTTTAGAATGGGGCAGGGGGGCTCACCCCTCCACTTT,CASSFFRMGQGGSPLHF,TRBJ1-6,TRBV28,TRBD1,many
TGTGCCAGCAGCTTACAAAACGGCGGCAGGGAGAACGAGCAGTACTTC,CASSLQNGGRENEQYF,TRBJ2-7,TRBV7-9,.,.
TGTGCCAGCAGCCTTCGGGACTACCACGAGCAGTACTTC,CASSLRDYHEQYF,TRBJ2-7,TRBV12-3/TRBV12-4,TRBD2,many
TGTGCCAGTAGTATCGCCAGTGCCACTGAAGCTTTCTTT,CASSIASATEAFF,TRBJ1-1,TRBV19,.,few
TGCGCCAGCAGCTTGTGGTACTCTGGAAACACCATATATTTT,CASSLWYSGNTIYF,TRBJ1-3,TRBV5-1,.,many
TGCAGTGCTAGAGATTCTGGCGGGAGGACCGCAAACCGTTACAATGAGCAGTTCTTC,CSARDSGGRTANRYNEQFF,TRBJ2-1,TRBV20-1,TRBD2,many
TGTGCCAGCAGCGTACTAGCGGGAGGGCCTCCTAGGGACGAGCAGTACTTC,CASSVLAGGPPRDEQYF,TRBJ2-7,TRBV7-3,TRBD2,.
TGTGCCACCAGCAGAGTACCACAAGAGACCCAGTACTTC,CATSRVPQETQYF,TRBJ2-5,TRBV15,.,.
TGTGCCAGCAGCGCAGGACTAGCGGGATCCTACGAGCAGTACTTC,CASSAGLAGSYEQYF,TRBJ2-7,TRBV5-6,TRBD2,many
TGTGCCAGCAGTGTAGGCAGGTACTTCTCTGGAAACACCATATATTTT,CASSVGRYFSGNTIYF,TRBJ1-3,TRBV6-1,.,few
TGCGCCAGCAGCGCCGGGACAGGGGAAGAGACCCAGTACTTC,CASSAGTGEETQYF,TRBJ2-5,TRBV10-1,TRBD1,few
TGTGCCAGCACCTCATCTAGCACAGATACGCAGTATTTT,CASTSSSTDTQYF,TRBJ2-3,TRBV6-1,.,few
TGCGCCAGCAGCCAAGATTGGGGCATGGACGGCCAGCCCCAGCATTTT,CASSQDWGMDGQPQHF,TRBJ1-5,TRBV4-3,.,.
TGTGCCAGCAGCCAAAGGGAACACATCACAGATACGCAGTATTTT,CASSQREHITDTQYF,TRBJ2-3,TRBV4-2,.,few
TGTGCCAGCAGCTTATCGGGACTAGGGTATTATGAGCAGTTCTTC,CASSLSGLGYYEQFF,TRBJ2-1,TRBV6-2/TRBV6-3,TRBD2,many
TGCAGTGCTAGAGCTAGCGGGAATAAGGATGAGCAGTTCTTC,CSARASGNKDEQFF,TRBJ2-1,TRBV20-1,TRBD2,few
TGTGCCACCAGTAGGCTTCGAAGGCAGCGGGATTACTACGAGCAGTACTTC,CATSRLRRQRDYYEQYF,TRBJ2-7,TRBV24-1,TRBD2,many
TGCAGCGTTGCAAGGACAGGGGGCGGCTACGAGCAGTACTTC,CSVARTGGGYEQYF,TRBJ2-7,TRBV29-1,TRBD1,few
TGCGCCAGCAGCCGGGTCTCAACGGCGGGAGGAGTAACTGGCACAGATACGCAGTATTTT,CASSRVSTAGGVTGTDTQYF,TRBJ2-3,TRBV4-3,TRBD2,.
TGTGCCAGCAGTCCCACCCGGCGGGAGGGGTCGGATACGCAGTATTTT,CASSPTRREGSDTQYF,TRBJ2-3,TRBV7-8,TRBD2,.
TGCAGTGCTAGAAGGGCCGTGACGGGGATCATTTACAATGAGCAGTTCTTC,CSARRAVTGIIYNEQFF,TRBJ2-1,TRBV20-1,.,many
TGCGCCAGCAGCCAATCCAGCGTGGCCGGGGAGCTGTTTTTT,CASSQSSVAGELFF,TRBJ2-2,TRBV4-1,.,few
TGTGCCAGCAGTCAGCCTTTCGGGAGGAGAGGCACAGATACGCAGTATTTT,CASSQPFGRRGTDTQYF,TRBJ2-3,TRBV7-8,TRBD2,few
TGTGCCAGCAGGGGGGACTGGAGCAATCAGCCCCAGCATTTT,CASRGDWSNQPQHF,TRBJ1-5,TRBV27,.,.
TGTGCCAGCAGCTCCGTAGCGGGTACGCGGGATACGCAGTATTTT,CASSSVAGTRDTQYF,TRBJ2-3,TRBV12-3/TRBV12-4,TRBD2,many
TGTGCCAGCTCAGAACAGTACGAGCAGTACTTC,CASSEQYEQYF,TRBJ2-7,TRBV18,.,many
TGTGCCAGCAGTGCCTTGTCAGATACGCAGTATTTT,CASSALSDTQYF,TRBJ2-3,TRBV28,.,many